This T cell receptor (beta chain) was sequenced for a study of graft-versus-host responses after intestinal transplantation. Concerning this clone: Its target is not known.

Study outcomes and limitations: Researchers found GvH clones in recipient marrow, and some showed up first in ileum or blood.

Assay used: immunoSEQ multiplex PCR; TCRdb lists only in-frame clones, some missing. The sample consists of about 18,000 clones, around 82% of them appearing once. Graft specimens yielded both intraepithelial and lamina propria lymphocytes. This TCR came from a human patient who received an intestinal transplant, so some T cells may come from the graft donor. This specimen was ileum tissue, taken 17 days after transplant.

Here the CDR3 DNA reads TGTGCCAGCAGCTCCCTAGCGGGAGCCACTACCACTCGGTACTACGAGCAGTACTTC. It yields the protein CASSSLAGATTTRYYEQYF. The rearrangement joins TRBV11-2 to TRBJ2-7; 10 positions match TRBD2. The V gene end was trimmed by 4 bases and the J gene end by 3 bases; junction bases not matched to a gene: 18. The V gene's germline CDR1 is SGHAT and CDR2 FQNNGV. CDR3 length: 19 amino acids.